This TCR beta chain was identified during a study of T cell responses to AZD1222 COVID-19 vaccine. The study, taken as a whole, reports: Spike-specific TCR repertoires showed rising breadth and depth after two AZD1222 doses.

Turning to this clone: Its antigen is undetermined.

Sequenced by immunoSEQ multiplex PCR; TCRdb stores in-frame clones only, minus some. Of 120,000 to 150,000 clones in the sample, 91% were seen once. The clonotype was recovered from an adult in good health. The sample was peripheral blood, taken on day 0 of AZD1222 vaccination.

The CDR3 DNA sequence: TGCGCCAGCAAACAAGCGGGAGGGCCCTACGAGCAGTACTTC. The encoded protein is CASKQAGGPYEQYF. The genes are TRBV10-2 and TRBJ2-7; 10 bases align to TRBD2. The germline V gene has CDR1 WSHSY and CDR2 SAAADI. The V segment lost 7 bases and the J segment 2 bases; nucleotides outside the gene matches: 5. The CDR3 contains 14 residues.